Below, one T cell receptor (beta chain) is given with its context. This clone was seen only a few times. Its binding antigen is unknown. Per-nucleotide qualities are absent, and no much larger clonotype sits a single base away. Library preparation was by the immunoSEQ multiplex PCR assay. For the multiplex PCR, a mixture combining 60 forward primers for TCR Vbeta segments and 13 reverse primers for TCR Jbeta segments was used. The CDR3 region of rearranged TCR beta genes was amplified from genomic DNA by a multiplex PCR assay. Amplified TCR beta libraries were sequenced as 87-base-pair reads on the Illumina HiSeq System. In the original analysis: In a later analysis, around 80 million unique TCR beta chains were counted across the roughly 670 repertoires, and roughly 11 million of these chains were shared by at least two donors. Raw reads were error-corrected and collapsed into unique sequences by a nearest-neighbor algorithm in which closely related sequences were merged to remove PCR and sequencing errors. To assign V, D and J gene segments, CDR3 sequences were aligned to IMGT reference sequences. For a sequence to be retained, a match of at least six nucleotides was required to both a V gene segment and a J gene segment. Rearrangements were called productive when the CDR3 lacked stop codons and stayed in frame with V and J; all others were non-productive. CDR3 was defined by IMGT convention, running from the second conserved V-encoded cysteine to the conserved J-encoded phenylalanine. The earlier analysis of some 540 of the donors excluded any sequence lacking an unambiguous match to a single V gene segment. In an earlier analysis of more than 500 of the donors, a V segment was called functional when productive rearrangements were above 56.7%, and segregating when the standard deviation between donors exceeded 5%. A statistical classification framework was built for diagnosing cytomegalovirus status from the catalog of TCR beta chain sequences. In a later analysis, TCR nucleotide sequences were compared against IMGT/GENE-DB human TR gene sequences so that V and J genes could be assigned. Using the TCRdist pipeline, a later analysis assigned CDR3 sequences along with most-parsimonious VDJ recombination scenarios. In a later analysis, each TCR beta chain was defined by its CDR3 amino acid sequence together with its V-gene family, and reads lacking a unique V-gene family were excluded. A later analysis removed 550 to 650 highly shared, low-generation-probability nucleotide sequences to deal with suspected cross-contamination and a sequencing artifact. In a later analysis, a clonal expansion index was calculated for each public chain from normalized within-repertoire ranks of inferred template counts. In a later analysis, generation probabilities were computed using a VDJ recombination model fitted to out-of-frame rearrangements, and the results were checked against IGoR. In a later analysis, TCR-TCR, TCR-HLA and TCR-CMV co-occurrence was scored with hypergeometric tests, and a repertoire-size bias correction was applied to TCR pairs. In a later analysis, false discovery rates were estimated by permuting HLA or CMV assignments 20 times. A later analysis grouped co-occurring TCRs with DBSCAN, adding TCRdist sequence similarity when clustering within HLA-allele-positive subsets. Repertoires with fewer than 30,000 or more than 120,000 public chains, plus five repertoires with anomalous nucleotide sharing, were excluded from co-occurrence clustering. TCRdb holds this immuneACCESS table with in-frame rearrangements only. Some clones are missing; in checked studies, unresolved V genes explain under half, and the rest has no known cause. V, J and clone size were drawn from that table, and D and trimming were deduced from the DNA. The sample table holds roughly 100,000 clones, of which over 60% were seen once. Clones ranked in the top ten supply around 5.8% of the sample.

The data are from a study of cytomegalovirus exposure and HLA in healthy donors (TCRdb year 2017). At the level of the whole study: In an earlier analysis of 587 of the donors, roughly 300 Gb of sequence data and approximately 100 million unique TCR beta sequences from 180 million or so T cells were reported. An early release that covered fewer than 750 HLA-typed donors contained approximately 320 gigabases of sequencing data and 85 million to 100 million unique TCR sequences. The genetic ancestry cluster associated with self-reported Caucasian donors included 80% to 90% of the 350 to 500 genotyped donors. The study was designed to test whether signatures of past pathogen exposure could be identified by cataloging public T cell receptors. The T cell repertoires of under 750 subjects were profiled by immunosequencing and related to cytomegalovirus serostatus. A separate validation cohort of some 130 different subjects was used in addition to the approximately 670-subject first cohort. High-throughput TCR immunosequencing, statistical association of individual TCRs with disease status, and machine learning were combined to predict cytomegalovirus infection status. To study patterns of TCR occurrence, a later analysis re-analyzed previously published TCR beta repertoires from 650 to 750 donors and added high-resolution HLA genotyping. In the later analysis, no new phenotypic data were used to find candidate immune exposures; instead, reliance was placed on TCR beta sequences and their occurrence across donors. In an earlier analysis of roughly 540 of the donors, high-throughput TCR beta sequencing was used to judge whether each TCR beta V gene segment behaved as functional or pseudogenic. Alongside the repertoire data, information on donor age, sex, ethnicity and CMV serostatus was compiled. In a later genetic analysis, genome-wide SNP genotypes for about three fifths of the roughly 670 donors were used, and that subset was treated as a discovery cohort. Every discovery cohort repertoire had been produced on one sequencing platform. Class I and class II HLA loci were covered by the typing at four-digit resolution. Typing coverage differed by locus: A, B, C, DRB1 and DQB1 were typed in about 620-630 donors, DQA1 in 500 to 550, DPA1 in nearly 610, and DPB1 in roughly 470. Five DR-DQ haplotypes were treated as single units for association and clustering because of strong linkage in the cohort. On average, roughly 240,000 unique TCR beta nucleotide sequences were sequenced per donor among 350 to 400 genotyped donors of the cohort, with 15% to 20% of those sequences being non-productive. General conclusions and limits of the study: Several of the top co-occurrence clusters appeared to be linked to parvovirus B19, influenza, CMV and Epstein-Barr virus, according to a later analysis. Three of the identified cytomegalovirus-associated TCR beta chains were confirmed in vitro to be specific for cytomegalovirus antigens. According to the authors, the approach could potentially be generalized to other disease states and immunological phenotypes. Most TCR sequences were seen in very few donors, while some public TCRs were found in many individuals. Some IMGT-functional V segments, including TRBV6-2 and TRBV6-3, could not be told apart with the 87-base-pair reads, so those segments were excluded. At a false discovery rate of 0.05, a later analysis linked 15,000 to 20,000 TCR beta sequences to specific HLA alleles. In this cohort, only TCR beta chains were sequenced, and detectable features were limited by the absence of alpha or paired-chain data. In a later analysis, TCR association rates were found to vary across HLA loci, with the most associated TCRs seen for DRB1 alleles and the fewest for HLA-C alleles. Compared with equally common non-associated chains, HLA-associated TCR beta chains in a later analysis were more clonally expanded and had lower generation probabilities. In the study, roughly 160 TCR beta chains were listed as associated with cytomegalovirus. When HLA alleles, especially DR and DQ, strongly co-occurred, attributing TCR associations to individual alleles was difficult. Because HLA typing was missing for some donors at each locus, association tests included only the typed subset. Presence/absence analyses assumed roughly uniform sequencing depth across donors, an assumption that may not hold. A group of highly shared sequence variants was considered likely to be a technical artifact of the sequencing pipeline. Because counts were too low, around 17 rarely observed V segments, including chromosome 9 orphons, were left out of the earlier analysis of a few hundred of the donors. Correlated functional status among segregating V segments might be attributable to linkage disequilibrium, but an unknown experimental factor could not be ruled out. For the cohort, immune exposure information was limited to CMV serostatus. A further reported finding was that TCR beta sequences accurately predicted the HLA-A and HLA-B alleles for most subjects in the first cohort. An earlier analysis of approximately 590 of the donors showed that most TCR beta V segments appeared in productive rearrangements either about 87% or about 30% of the time, which broadly matched IMGT annotations. Most CMV-associated TCR beta chains appeared to be HLA-restricted in a later analysis, and the HLA associations seemed to be driven largely by CMV exposure. A later genetic analysis reported fewer N-insertions in productive TCRs among donors in an Asian-associated ancestry cluster than the roughly 700-donor mean. V-gene and J-gene trimming of TCR beta chains was associated with a missense DCLRE1C variant in a later genetic analysis, and the association was replicated in an independent cohort. In both the original and validation cohorts, the classifier was reported to diagnose cytomegalovirus status with high specificity and sensitivity.

The V and J ends are trimmed by 9 bases and 1 base, leaving 15 bases between them. The CDR3 goes from the cysteine to the phenylalanine over 14 residues. Here the CDR3 DNA is all that survives: 42 bases in frame from base 1. CDR1 MNHNS and CDR2 SASEGT are derived from the germline V gene. The cohort comprised more than 550 healthy bone marrow donors. At the time of sampling, every cohort member was nominally healthy, though immune exposures that went unrecorded were likely present. The donor tested CMV seropositive, placing the donor among the 290 or so seropositive members of the cohort. Every donor gave a peripheral blood sample, and the peripheral blood mononuclear cells from that sample were used for TCR beta sequencing. The Qiagen DNeasy Blood Extraction Kit was used to extract genomic DNA from the blood cell samples.

This clonotype originated in a woman aged 45-59 years in good health and CMV-seropositive. This receptor chain uses TRBV6-1 and TRBJ1-1, with the D segment identity uncertain. The specimen sequenced was PBMCs. The CDR3 region reads CASSSTISNTEAFF. DNA sequence: TGTGCCAGTTCAAGCACCATCTCGAACACTGAAGCTTTCTTT.